This T cell receptor beta chain emerged from a study of PD-1 blockade in mismatch repair-deficient tumors. Sequenced by immunoSEQ multiplex PCR; TCRdb stores in-frame clones only, minus some. The table lists more than 40,000 clones, 78% of them singletons. The germline CDR1 and CDR2 sequences are SGHNT and YYREEE (reference sequence). CDR3 size: 14 residues. The starting material was peripheral blood, obtained 4 weeks after starting pembrolizumab. The TCR comes from an adult with mismatch repair-deficient cancer. The chain carries TRBV5-4 and TRBJ2-5; D remains unclear. The better agreement between TRBJ2-7 and the DNA end casts doubt on the J call. CDR3 sequence reads: CASSLEVNSYEQYF. The CDR3 DNA is TGTGCCAGCAGCTTGGAAGTGAATTCCTACGAGCAGTACTTC.